Listed below are T cell receptor beta chains from one sample, sequenced in a study of human T cells and chemical hapten exposure. Each CDR3 protein gets one entry after TCRdb re-called the RACE reads with MiXCR. This table holds about 120,000 distinct CDR3 sequences, about 13% found once. Sequencing was performed on whole blood, taken in connection with sensitization to the hapten diphenylcyclopropenone (DPC). Source of these receptors: a man between 18 and 29 years old with alopecia areata. Some clones in this sample may be carry-over from other donors' samples. The CDR3 runs from the conserved cysteine through the conserved F or W. The order of the fields is clone size, D gene, V gene, J gene, CDR3 DNA, CDR3 protein. The D gene is left open where the match is weak. For some rows the clone size is stated as once, few or many, or as a class when expanded; others skip it.

>-|-|TRBV12-2|TRBJ2-1
TGTGCAAGTCCCCCCCTAGACAGATTGGATGAGCAGTTCTTC
CASPPLDRLDEQFF
>few|-|TRBV6-6|TRBJ2-1
TGTGCCAGCAGCCAGACCCTCTACAATGAGCAGTTCTTC
CASSQTLYNEQFF
>-|-|TRBV4-3|TRBJ2-6
TGCGCCAGCAGCCAAGATTGGATGGGTTGGTCAATCTCTGGGGCCAACGTCCTGACTTTC
CASSQDWMGWSISGANVLTF
>few|-|TRBV20-1|TRBJ2-6
TGCAGTGGACTCTCTGGGGCCAACGTCCTGACTTTC
CSGLSGANVLTF
>few|-|TRBV20-1|TRBJ2-4
TGCAGTGCTCCCGACCGAGCCAAAAACATTCAGTACTTC
CSAPDRAKNIQYF
>few|-|TRBV7-9|TRBJ2-3
TGTGCCAGCAGCTTTTCTGGGTGGGACATACAGACGAGCACAGATACGCAGTATTTT
CASSFSGWDIQTSTDTQYF
>-|-|TRBV7-8|TRBJ1-2
TGTGCCAGCAGCTTAGGGTCCTTCAACTATGGCTACACCTTC
CASSLGSFNYGYTF
>-|-|TRBV7-3|TRBJ2-5
TGTGCCAGCAGCCTGGGACCGGAGGGGACCCAGTACTTC
CASSLGPEGTQYF
>-|-|TRBV11-3|TRBJ2-7
TGTGCCAGCAGCCGAATCACAGGCACCGAGCAGTACTTC
CASSRITGTEQYF
>few|TRBD2|TRBV29-1|TRBJ2-3
TGCAGCGGATATTTGCGCGGGGGGGCCGTTACGCAGTATTTT
CSGYLRGGAVTQYF
>few|TRBD2|TRBV10-3|TRBJ2-1
TGTGCCATCAGTGAAGGGACTAGCGTTAAGATGGATGAGCAGTTCTTC
CAISEGTSVKMDEQFF
>-|-|TRBV29-1|TRBJ1-2
TGCAGCGTTGAAAGTTCTTCGTTTGGCTACACCTTC
CSVESSSFGYTF
>-|-|TRBV29-1|TRBJ1-2
TGCAGCGTTGAAGAAATTGACGGACCAGTTTATGGCTACACCTTC
CSVEEIDGPVYGYTF
>-|TRBD1|TRBV28|TRBJ1-4
TGTGCCAGCAGTTTAATCCAGGGGGCAAATGAAAAACTGTTTTTT
CASSLIQGANEKLFF
>few|-|TRBV27|TRBJ1-6
TGTGCCAGCAGTTCCCGTTACAGGGAGTATAATTCACCCCTCCACTTT
CASSSRYREYNSPLHF
>few|-|TRBV4-3|TRBJ2-7
TGCGCCAGCAGCCAAGACGTGGGCGATACCTACGAGCAGTACTTC
CASSQDVGDTYEQYF
>-|-|TRBV11-2|TRBJ2-3
TGTGCCAGCAGCTTAGAGGTCCTAGTAGTAGCGGATACGCAGTATTTT
CASSLEVLVVADTQYF
>-|-|TRBV3-1|TRBJ1-1
TGTGCCAGCAGCCAAGATCTGCCCCCCTTGGAAGCTTTCTTT
CASSQDLPPLEAFF
>few|-|TRBV6-5|TRBJ2-7
TGTGCCAGCAGCCGGACCGCGCTCCCGATGTCCTACGAGCAGTACTTC
CASSRTALPMSYEQYF
>many|TRBD1|TRBV20-1|TRBJ1-1
TGCAGTGGCACATCCACAGGGGGCGCTGAGACTGAAGCTTTCTTT
CSGTSTGGAETEAFF
>few|-|TRBV6-2/TRBV6-3|TRBJ2-4
TGTGCCAGCAGTTCTACAGGTAGCAAAAACATTCAGTACTTC
CASSSTGSKNIQYF
>-|-|TRBV11-3|TRBJ1-1
TGTGCCAGCAGCTTAAGGGGGACGGACACTGAAGCTTTCTTT
CASSLRGTDTEAFF
>-|TRBD1|TRBV11-1|TRBJ2-1
TGTGCCAGCAGCTTCATGTCAGGGGGCAACAATGAGCAGTTCTTC
CASSFMSGGNNEQFF
>-|TRBD1|TRBV9|TRBJ1-4
TGTGCCAGCAGCGCGGATAGGGGGCTTGTTAATGAAAAACTGTTTTTT
CASSADRGLVNEKLFF
>-|-|TRBV7-2|TRBJ1-6
TGTGCCAGCAGCTCCGCCCTCGGGGGCGGGTCACCCCTCCACTTT
CASSSALGGGSPLHF
>-|-|TRBV6-2/TRBV6-3|TRBJ2-1
TGTGCCAGCAGTTACCCGCATCCTAGAAATGAGCAGTTCTTC
CASSYPHPRNEQFF
>few|TRBD1|TRBV6-5|TRBJ1-1
TGTGCCAGCAGTTACTCATGGGCAGGGGGGACTGAAGCTTTCTTT
CASSYSWAGGTEAFF
>-|-|TRBV12-3/TRBV12-4|TRBJ2-3
TGTGCCAGCAGTCGTAACTCCGGGACGTCTCATTCTAGCACAGATACGCAGTATTTT
CASSRNSGTSHSSTDTQYF
>few|-|TRBV28|TRBJ2-7
TGTGCCACCAAGAAAGACAGCTACGAGCAGTACTTC
CATKKDSYEQYF
>-|-|TRBV4-1|TRBJ2-7
TGCGCCAGCAGCCCTCCTGGGCTCCACGAGCAGTACTTC
CASSPPGLHEQYF
>few|-|TRBV12-3/TRBV12-4|TRBJ1-1
TGTGCCAGCAGACTAGCTAGGGGCACTGAAGCTTTCTTT
CASRLARGTEAFF
>-|-|TRBV14|TRBJ1-1
TGTGCCAGCAGCCAAGATCTTGGCCAGTTGAACACTGAAGCTTTCTTT
CASSQDLGQLNTEAFF
>-|-|TRBV5-1|TRBJ1-1
TGCGCCAGCAGGCGTGACCCGGACGCGAACACTGAAGCTTTCTTT
CASRRDPDANTEAFF
>-|-|TRBV2|TRBJ1-4
TGTGCCAGCACCGACAGCTTTAATGAAAAACTGTTTTTT
CASTDSFNEKLFF
>-|TRBD1|TRBV5-1|TRBJ1-4
TGCGCCAGCAGCCCACCGGACAGGACTAATGAAAAACTGTTTTTT
CASSPPDRTNEKLFF
>few|TRBD1|TRBV9|TRBJ1-1
TGTGCCAGCAGCCCAGTGGGACAGGGGGAAATGAACACTGAAGCTTTCTTT
CASSPVGQGEMNTEAFF
>-|-|TRBV9|TRBJ2-2
TGTGCCAGCAGCGAACTGGGGTCTGCTAACACCGGGGAGCTGTTTTTT
CASSELGSANTGELFF
>few|-|TRBV24-1|TRBJ2-5
TGTGCCACCAGTGATTTTGGGACTGGGGGCGGGGAGACCCAGTACTTC
CATSDFGTGGGETQYF
>many|TRBD1|TRBV18|TRBJ2-2
TGTGCCAGCTCACCGACAGGGGACACCGGGGAGCTGTTTTTT
CASSPTGDTGELFF
>-|-|TRBV20-1|TRBJ2-5
TGCAGTGCCCGCGACTGGAGACAAGAGACCCAGTACTTC
CSARDWRQETQYF
>many|-|TRBV6-1|TRBJ2-2
TGTGCCAGCAGCCTCGACACGAACACCGGGGAGCTGTTTTTT
CASSLDTNTGELFF
>-|-|TRBV5-4|TRBJ1-4
TGTGCCAGCAGCCGGAGGCCGCAAAATGAAAAACTGTTTTTT
CASSRRPQNEKLFF
>many|-|TRBV12-3/TRBV12-4|TRBJ1-1
TGTGCCAGCAGTTTTTGGGTCACTGAAGCTTTCTTT
CASSFWVTEAFF
>-|TRBD1|TRBV7-2|TRBJ2-1
TGTGCCAGCAGCTTTCGGGACAGGGCTCCCAATGAGCAGTTCTTC
CASSFRDRAPNEQFF